A single sample gave rise to the 19 T cell receptor beta chains below, sequenced in a study of human T cells and chemical hapten exposure. Time point given: pre-sensitization, week 0. The treatment: therapeutic diphenylcyclopropenone sensitization with weekly scalp DPC. One entry per CDR3 protein results from TCRdb running MiXCR on the RACE reads. The sample carries fewer than 200,000 distinct CDR3 sequences, almost 30% recorded once. Here the sequenced sample was whole blood, taken in connection with sensitization to the hapten diphenylcyclopropenone (DPC). These receptors originate from a woman younger than 45 with alopecia areata. Some clones in this sample may be carry-over from other donors' samples.

The chain uses TRBV20-1 and TRBJ1-5; no clear D. Trimming took 0 bases from V and 5 from J, leaving 11 bases between them. Germline loops: CDR1 DFQATT, CDR2 SNEGSKA (reference sequence). The CDR3 is 14 residues long. As DNA, the CDR3 is TGCAGTGCTAGAGATCGGTCAGCTTATCAGCCCCAGCATTTT. Its protein product is CSARDRSAYQPQHF.

The chain combines TRBV2 with TRBJ2-7; D ambiguous. The CDR3 is made up of 14 amino acids. The germline gives CDR1 SNHLY, CDR2 FYNNEI. Trimming took off 2 bases at V and 4 bases at J, with 12 bases between the two ends. The CDR3 loop is CASSESGTSYEQYF. The CDR3 coding sequence is TGTGCCAGCAGTGAATCGGGTACCTCGTACGAGCAGTACTTC.

The CDR3 sequence: CASSELDPGAVKLFF. The CDR3 DNA sequence: TGTGCCAGCAGTGAACTAGATCCGGGGGCCGTAAAACTGTTTTTT. The J gene is TRBJ1-4, the V gene TRBV25-1, with a weak D call TRBD1 (6 bases). The germline V gene has CDR1 MGHDK and CDR2 SYGVNS. Trimming shortened V by 2 bases and J by 10 bases, and 17 bases separated the two germline ends. The CDR3 totals 15 residues.

This clonotype was detected a few times. The chain uses TRBV20-1 and TRBJ2-5; no firm D call. There are 14 residues in the CDR3. Per germline, CDR1 DFQATT and CDR2 SNEGSKA (reference sequence). Trimming left V 1 base short and J 1 base short, with 10 bases between. The CDR3 nucleotides are TGCAGTGCTAGAGCCGTCGTCACCCAAGAGACCCAGTACTTC. This encodes CSARAVVTQETQYF.

This clonotype was seen a handful of times. The chain has TRBV29-1 and TRBJ1-1; 8 bases align to TRBD1. Germline V lookup: CDR1 SQVTM, CDR2 ANQGSEA. The junction had 10 bases not matched to a gene; V was cut back by 5 bases and J by 2 bases. This CDR3 spans 15 amino acids. The CDR3: CSVIPRTGPNTEAFF. The CDR3 region has the DNA TGCAGCGTTATCCCCCGGACAGGGCCTAACACTGAAGCTTTCTTT.

The table lists this clonotype with a count of one. The chain uses TRBV7-2 and TRBJ1-2, with D unresolved. Germline loops: CDR1 SGHTA, CDR2 FQGNSA. V was cut by 0 bases and J by 4 bases, with 15 bases left in between. This CDR3 comprises 16 residues. CDR3 sequence reads: CASSLADTVTTYGYTF. The CDR3 coding sequence is TGTGCCAGCAGCTTAGCAGACACAGTCACGACCTATGGCTACACCTTC.

The chain recombines TRBV18 with TRBJ2-3, with D possibly TRBD2 on 6 matching bases. Between the trimmed V and J ends, which lost 3 bases and 0 bases, there was a span of 19 bases. CDR3 size: 18 residues. Germline CDR1 is KGHSH and CDR2 is LQKENI. DNA for the CDR3: TGTGCCAGCTCACCCCGGGACGGACTACTGGCTAGCACAGATACGCAGTATTTT. Its translation is CASSPRDGLLASTDTQYF.

This clonotype was recorded at least ten times. The genes are TRBV5-1 and TRBJ2-2; unclear D gene. There are 15 residues in the CDR3. The V end lost 0 bases, the J end lost 6 bases, and 12 bases lay between the germline ends. From germline, CDR1 is SGHRS and CDR2 YFSETQ. The CDR3 coding sequence is TGCGCCAGCAGCTTGGCCCCCGGTGGACCCGGGGAGCTGTTTTTT. As protein: CASSLAPGGPGELFF.

This clonotype was detected a few times. This chain links TRBV29-1 with TRBJ2-1, with TRBD1 matching 9 bases. CDR1 is SQVTM and CDR2 is ANQGSEA in the germline V gene. V was pared by 1 base and J by 9 bases, with 7 bases of the junction left unmatched. This CDR3 contains 14 residues. The CDR3 DNA reads TGCAGCGTTGAAGCCAGGACAGGGGTTGGTGAGCAGTTCTTC. Protein sequence: CSVEARTGVGEQFF.

The table lists this clonotype with many counts. The rearrangement joins TRBV5-4 to TRBJ2-3; D uncertain. Trimming took 4 bases from V and 2 from J, leaving 5 bases between them. CDR1 and CDR2 (germline): SGHNT, YYREEE (reference sequence). This CDR3 contains 12 residues. CDR3 region: CASSKSTDTQYF. The CDR3 nucleotides read TGTGCCAGCAGCAAATCCACAGATACGCAGTATTTT.

This clonotype was recorded once. The chain links TRBV7-2 to TRBJ1-2; no clear D gene. The V gene lost 4 bases and the J gene lost 5 bases, with 11 bases spanning the gap. The CDR3 is made up of 13 amino acids. Germline CDR1 and CDR2: SGHTA and FQGNSA. In nucleotides, the CDR3 is TGTGCCAGCAGCTGGATCAACCATTATGGCTACACCTTC. Translation: CASSWINHYGYTF. The full variable domain, rest sourced from reference TRBV7-2 and TRBJ1-2, is GAGVSQSPSNKVTEKGKDVELRCDPISGHTALYWYRQSLGQGLEFLIYFQGNSAPDKSGLPSDRFSAERTGGSVSTLTIQRTQQEDSAVYLCASSWINHYGYTFGSGTRLTVV.

The chain has TRBV6-6 and TRBJ1-5, with 7 bases matching TRBD1. Germline CDR1 is MNHNY and CDR2 is SVGAGI (reference sequence). This CDR3 region has 15 residues. Trimming removed 6 bases from V and 1 base from J; junction bases left unmatched: 6. The CDR3 DNA follows: TGTGCCAGCAGCTACCGACAGGGAAGCAATCAGCCCCAGCATTTT. Its protein product is CASSYRQGSNQPQHF.

The chain uses TRBV28 and TRBJ1-5; D is unresolved. Germline V gene lookup returns CDR1 MDHEN and CDR2 SYDVKM. V was pared by 2 bases and J by 0 bases, with 8 bases between. This CDR3 is built from 15 residues. This CDR3 is CASSLRELSNQPQHF. The CDR3 DNA sequence: TGTGCCAGCAGTTTAAGGGAACTTAGCAATCAGCCCCAGCATTTT.

The chain combines TRBV5-1 with TRBJ1-3; no firm D call. The germline V and J ends were trimmed by 1 base and 4 bases, with 18 bases remaining between them. CDR1 SGHRS and CDR2 YFSETQ come from the germline V gene. The CDR3 sequence is 17 residues long. The CDR3, as DNA: TGCGCCAGCAGCTTGTCTCCGGAATCTCTGAGCGGAAACACCATATATTTT. This gives the protein CASSLSPESLSGNTIYF.

CDR3 sequence (DNA): TGTGCCAGCAGTGATCCAGGGGGCCTGAATCAGCCCCAGCATTTT. Amino acid sequence: CASSDPGGLNQPQHF. The chain combines TRBV6-2 or TRBV6-3 with TRBJ1-5; 8 bases line up with TRBD1. The CDR3 spans 15 residues. Germline loops: CDR1 MNHEY, CDR2 SVGEGT. V lost 5 bases to trimming and J lost 4 bases; unmatched junction nucleotides: 7.

The V and J genes are TRBV4-3 and TRBJ2-7; perhaps TRBD1 as D (6 bases). Germline-derived CDR1 and CDR2 are LGHNA and YSLEER. This CDR3 contains 14 residues. V lost 3 bases to trimming and J lost 5 bases, with 14 bases between them. The CDR3 protein is CASSQFGRGDEQYF. The CDR3 bases are TGCGCCAGCAGCCAGTTTGGCAGGGGAGACGAGCAGTACTTC.

This clonotype has more than one count but fewer than ten. The rearrangement uses TRBV12-3 or TRBV12-4 and TRBJ2-1; 8 bases agree with TRBD1. This CDR3 is built from 18 residues. The trim removed 4 bases at V and 2 bases at J, leaving 13 bases unmatched. The CDR3 protein is CASSWLRQGPETYNEQFF. The CDR3 DNA is TGTGCCAGCAGTTGGCTGCGACAGGGGCCGGAGACCTACAATGAGCAGTTCTTC.

The J gene is TRBJ1-5, the V gene TRBV28, with 7 bases aligning to TRBD1. Trimming at V came to 10 bases and at J to 4 bases, leaving 7 bases not matched to a gene. The CDR3 has 13 residues. Per germline, CDR1 MDHEN and CDR2 SYDVKM. CDR3 amino acids: CATAGTANQPQHF. CDR3 coding DNA: TGTGCCACCGCCGGGACAGCAAATCAGCCCCAGCATTTT.

There are a few counts of this clonotype. The V gene is TRBV10-3, the J gene TRBJ2-1; D is uncertain. This CDR3 comprises 13 residues. The ends were cut back, 0 bases at V and 9 bases at J, with 9 bases in the middle. CDR1 and CDR2 (germline): ENHRY, SYGVKD. CDR3 nucleotides: TGTGCCATCAGTGAGTCGTTCGGTGGTGAGCAGTTCTTC. Translation gives CAISESFGGEQFF.